This TCR beta chain was identified in a study of blood T cell repertoires in COVID-19. Study summary: The United States, Italy and Spain were the sources of the acute and convalescent COVID-19 samples.

Method: immunoSEQ multiplex PCR; TCRdb's copy keeps in-frame clones and lacks some. Here the sample spans 150,000 or so clones, 88% being singletons. V was clipped by 8 bases and J by 7 bases, with 17 bases between them. The CDR3 sequence is 14 residues long. CDR1 SEHNR and CDR2 FQNEAQ come from the germline V gene (reference sequence). Individuals aged roughly 18 to 95 years were recruited from 24 US areas. Participants' own reports of clinical history determined their cohort assignment. Two consecutive negative NP/OP PCR tests, clearance, or resolved symptoms defined Cohort 3 recovery. Material for sequencing was PBMCs or T cells enriched from blood (not recorded which). The receptor was derived from a woman in her 50s who had recovered from COVID-19. The rearrangement uses TRBV7-9 and TRBJ1-4, with D possibly being TRBD1 (6 bases). CDR3 in amino acids: CASLTGGGGEKLFF. The CDR3 DNA follows: TGTGCCAGCTTGACGGGGGGCGGAGGTGAAAAACTGTTTTTT.